The clone carrying this T cell receptor beta chain was detected many times. No antigen is known for it. This sample is drawn from a study of T cells after yellow fever vaccination. TCRdb re-called the 5' RACE reads through MiXCR, storing one row per CDR3 protein. Among about 230,000 distinct CDR3 sequences listed, roughly 6.2% were seen once. Trimming removed 7 bases at V and 3 bases at J, with 12 bases between. The length of the CDR3 is 12 residues. Germline V gene sequence: CDR1 DFQATT, CDR2 SNEGSKA (reference sequence). General study points: Contamination by abundant bulk-population clonotypes could be present in FACS-sorted repertoires.

The sequencing used CD4+ T cells sorted from PBMCs, collected on the day of the yellow fever booster vaccination. The source of this sequence is a man aged 30 to 39 who received the YFV17D yellow fever vaccine. V and J are TRBV20-1 and TRBJ1-1; tentative D call: TRBD1 (5 bases). The CDR3 loop reads CSVYDSYTEAFF. In DNA form, the CDR3 reads TGCAGTGTTTACGACAGCTACACTGAAGCTTTCTTT.